This TCR beta chain was captured by sequencing in a study of identical twins. Study-wide findings and caveats: Out-of-frame alpha sequences common to twins were enriched for low generation probability. Cross-sectional statistics underpinned the conclusions; the same donors were not followed.

As regards this clonotype: Its antigen is as yet unknown.

TCRdb reprocessed the 5' RACE reads via MiXCR and lists one record per CDR3 protein. The table shows just under 650,000 distinct CDR3 sequences, with just over 7% occurring only once. Germline assignment: CDR1 SNHLY and CDR2 FYNNEI. The germline V and J ends were trimmed by 2 bases and 2 bases, with 7 bases remaining between them. CDR3 length: 14 amino acids. These data were also reused for a study on yellow fever vaccine responses in identical twins. Turning to that study: On the reported evidence, twins' vaccine T cell responses seemed partly convergent and partly personalized.

Sequences were obtained from PBMCs. This TCR was sampled from a woman between 18 and 29 years old in good health. V gene TRBV2 combines with J gene TRBJ2-1; D not resolved. CDR3 region: CASSETEAYNEQFF. As DNA, the CDR3 is TGTGCCAGCAGTGAAACCGAGGCCTACAATGAGCAGTTCTTC.